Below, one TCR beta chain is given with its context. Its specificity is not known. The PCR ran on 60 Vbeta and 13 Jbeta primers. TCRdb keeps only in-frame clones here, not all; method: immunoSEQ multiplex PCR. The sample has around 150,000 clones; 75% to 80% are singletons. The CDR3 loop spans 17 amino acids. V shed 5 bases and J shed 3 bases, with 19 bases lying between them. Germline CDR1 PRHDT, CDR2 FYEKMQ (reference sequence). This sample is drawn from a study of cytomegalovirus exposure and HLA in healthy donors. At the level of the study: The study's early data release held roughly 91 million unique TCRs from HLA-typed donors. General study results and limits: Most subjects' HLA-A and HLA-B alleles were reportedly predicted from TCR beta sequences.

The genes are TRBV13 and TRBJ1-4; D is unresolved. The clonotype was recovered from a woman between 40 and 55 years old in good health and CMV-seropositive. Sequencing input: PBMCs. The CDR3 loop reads CASSLSRTRRANEKLFF. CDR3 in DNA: TGTGCCAGCAGCCTCTCCCGGACTAGGAGAGCTAATGAAAAACTGTTTTTT. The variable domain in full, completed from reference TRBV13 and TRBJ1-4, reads AAGVIQSPRHLIKEKRETATLKCYPIPRHDTVYWYQQGPGQDPQFLISFYEKMQSDKGSIPDRFSAQQFSDYHSELNMSSLELGDSALYFCASSLSRTRRANEKLFFGSGTQLSVL.